This entry lists 7 T cell receptor beta chains sequenced from one sample in a study of blood T cell repertoires in COVID-19 (dated by TCRdb to 2018 to 2021). Library creation used the immunoSEQ multiplex PCR assay. In TCRdb, the immuneACCESS table is reduced to in-frame sequences with V and J assigned. These tables do not hold every clone; where another copy was compared, an unresolved V gene accounts for under half, and the others remain unexplained. The sample profile shows some 360,000 clones; 88% of them were found once. The biggest ten clones account for 1% of the sample. The specimen was PBMCs or T cells enriched from blood (not recorded which). These receptors were collected from a woman aged 30 to 39 who had been exposed to COVID-19.

This rearrangement joins TRBV27 to TRBJ1-2; 11 positions match TRBD1. CDR1 is MNHEY, CDR2 SMNVEV, per germline (reference sequence). The CDR3 extends over 16 amino acids. Germline trimming cut 4 bases from V and 3 bases from J; bases unmatched to any gene: 7. The CDR3 DNA follows: TGTGCCAGCAGTTGGGGGACAGGGGGTTCCCACTATGGCTACACCTTC. Translating gives CASSWGTGGSHYGYTF.

The chain uses TRBV5-5 and TRBJ1-1; possible D gene TRBD1, 5 bases. The CDR3 loop spans 13 amino acids. Per germline, CDR1 SGHKS and CDR2 YYEKEE (reference sequence). V dropped 4 bases and J dropped 2 bases, with 9 bases sitting between them. DNA of the CDR3: TGTGCCAGCAGCAGGACAAGCAACACTGAAGCTTTCTTT. Its translation: CASSRTSNTEAFF. The complete variable domain, with remaining parts taken from reference TRBV5-5 and TRBJ1-1, reads DAGVTQSPTHLIKTRGQQVTLRCSPISGHKSVSWYQQVLGQGPQFIFQYYEKEERGRGNFPDRFSARQFPNYSSELNVNALLLGDSALYLCASSRTSNTEAFFGQGTRLTVV.

This clone was recorded only once. The chain has TRBV6-6 and TRBJ1-2, with a possible D match to TRBD1 (5 bases). The CDR3 runs 16 residues. Trimming cost V 6 bases and J 8 bases, with 25 bases left between them. The germline V gene has CDR1 MNHNY and CDR2 SVGAGI (reference sequence). The CDR3 is CASSPLGSDSPMGYTF. Written as DNA, the CDR3 is TGTGCCAGCAGCCCCCTAGGCTCCGACAGCCCCATGGGCTACACCTTC.

This chain joins TRBV11-1 and TRBJ1-2; D call uncertain. Germline CDR1 reads SGHAT; CDR2 reads FQDESV (reference sequence). Trimming shortened V by 1 base and J by 1 base, and 7 bases separated the two germline ends. CDR3 size: 14 residues. The CDR3 sequence is CASSLEEGNYGYTF. The CDR3 DNA reads TGTGCCAGCAGCTTAGAGGAGGGTAACTATGGCTACACCTTC.

V and J are TRBV5-1 and TRBJ2-7; D may be TRBD2 (6 bases). V was cut by 1 base and J by 2 bases, with 7 bases left in between. CDR1 and CDR2 (germline): SGHRS, YFSETQ. This CDR3 is built from 13 residues. The CDR3 is CASSLPGAYEQYF. In DNA, the CDR3 is TGCGCCAGCAGCTTGCCGGGGGCCTACGAGCAGTACTTC.

The chain couples TRBV29-1 to TRBJ2-7; D might be TRBD1 (5 bases). Looked up from germline, CDR1 is SQVTM and CDR2 is ANQGSEA. Trimming removed 6 bases from V and 2 bases from J, with 11 bases in between. CDR3 length: 12 residues. This CDR3 reads CSVLTGPYEQYF. As DNA, the CDR3 is TGCAGCGTCCTTACAGGCCCCTACGAGCAGTACTTC.

The gene calls are TRBV10-3 and TRBJ2-7; 8 positions agree with TRBD1. CDR1 is ENHRY, CDR2 SYGVKD, per germline. The length of the CDR3 is 14 residues. The junction had 4 bases not matched to a gene; V was cut back by 4 bases and J by 2 bases. The CDR3 region is CAISVGQGTYEQYF. The CDR3 region has the DNA TGTGCCATCAGTGTCGGACAGGGTACCTACGAGCAGTACTTC.